This entry is about one T cell receptor beta chain. This sample was taken from a study of blood T cell repertoires in COVID-19. Study background: From the United States, Italy and Spain came samples of acute and convalescent COVID-19.

Authors' processing steps: Reference gene primer amplification gave estimated nucleated cell counts. Assay used: immunoSEQ multiplex PCR; TCRdb lists only in-frame clones, some missing. V, J and clone size are those of that table, while D and trimming were read from the DNA. The data hold 68,000 or so clones, with 80% to 90% observed a single time. This sequence originates from a man aged 50 or older with active COVID-19. The specimen sequenced was peripheral blood.

CDR3 sequence reads: CAWSRTGRGYSNQPQHF. In DNA form, the CDR3 reads TGTGCCTGGAGTCGGACAGGAAGGGGCTATAGCAATCAGCCCCAGCATTTT. The chain recombines TRBV30 with TRBJ1-5, with 7 bases lining up with TRBD1. The germline gives CDR1 GTSNPN, CDR2 SVGIG (reference sequence). This CDR3 is built from 17 residues. The trim removed 2 bases at V and 0 bases at J, leaving 10 bases unmatched.